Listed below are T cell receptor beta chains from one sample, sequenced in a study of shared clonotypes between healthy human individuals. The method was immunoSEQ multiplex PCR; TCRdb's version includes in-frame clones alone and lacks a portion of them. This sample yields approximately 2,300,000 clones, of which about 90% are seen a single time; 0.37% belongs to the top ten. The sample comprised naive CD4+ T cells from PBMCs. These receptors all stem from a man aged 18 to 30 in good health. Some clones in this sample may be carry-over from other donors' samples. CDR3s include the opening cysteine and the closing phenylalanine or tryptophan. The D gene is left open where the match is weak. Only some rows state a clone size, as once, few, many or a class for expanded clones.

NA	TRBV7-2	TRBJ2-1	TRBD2	TGTGCCAGCAGCTTAAGTACTAGCGGGAGTAACAATGAGCAGTTCTTC	CASSLSTSGSNNEQFF
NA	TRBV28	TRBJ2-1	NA	TGTGCCAGCAGTACCCCGCGGCAGGGAGGAGGGAGAAGGAACAATGAGCAGTTCTTC	CASSTPRQGGGRRNNEQFF
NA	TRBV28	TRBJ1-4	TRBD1	TGTGCCAGCAGTGAACAGGGGGCCCGGGAAAAACTGTTTTTT	CASSEQGAREKLFF
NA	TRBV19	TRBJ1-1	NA	TGTGCCAGTAGTGTGGGACATGCAGGAACTGAAGCTTTCTTT	CASSVGHAGTEAFF
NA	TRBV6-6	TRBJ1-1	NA	TGTGCCAGCAGTTTATGGTGGAACACTGAAGCTTTCTTT	CASSLWWNTEAFF
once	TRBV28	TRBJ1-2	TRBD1	TGTGCCAGCAGTTTAGGTACAGGGGGGTATGGCTACACCTTC	CASSLGTGGYGYTF
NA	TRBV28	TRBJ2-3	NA	TGTGCCAGCAGACGGGATTCCACAGATACGCAGTATTTT	CASRRDSTDTQYF
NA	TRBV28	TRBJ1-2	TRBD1	TGTGCCAGCAGTCTTAGACAGGGGACCTTCGGGGGCTACACCTTC	CASSLRQGTFGGYTF
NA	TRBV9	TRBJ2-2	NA	TGTGCCAGCAGCGTAGGAGGGACACCAATGGCCGGGGAGCTGTTTTTT	CASSVGGTPMAGELFF
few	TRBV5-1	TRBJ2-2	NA	TGCGCCAGCAGCTTCCCCGGGGAGCTGTTTTTT	CASSFPGELFF
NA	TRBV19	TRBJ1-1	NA	TGTGCCAGTAGTGTAACTGGGGCCCCGGGCACTGAAGCTTTCTTT	CASSVTGAPGTEAFF